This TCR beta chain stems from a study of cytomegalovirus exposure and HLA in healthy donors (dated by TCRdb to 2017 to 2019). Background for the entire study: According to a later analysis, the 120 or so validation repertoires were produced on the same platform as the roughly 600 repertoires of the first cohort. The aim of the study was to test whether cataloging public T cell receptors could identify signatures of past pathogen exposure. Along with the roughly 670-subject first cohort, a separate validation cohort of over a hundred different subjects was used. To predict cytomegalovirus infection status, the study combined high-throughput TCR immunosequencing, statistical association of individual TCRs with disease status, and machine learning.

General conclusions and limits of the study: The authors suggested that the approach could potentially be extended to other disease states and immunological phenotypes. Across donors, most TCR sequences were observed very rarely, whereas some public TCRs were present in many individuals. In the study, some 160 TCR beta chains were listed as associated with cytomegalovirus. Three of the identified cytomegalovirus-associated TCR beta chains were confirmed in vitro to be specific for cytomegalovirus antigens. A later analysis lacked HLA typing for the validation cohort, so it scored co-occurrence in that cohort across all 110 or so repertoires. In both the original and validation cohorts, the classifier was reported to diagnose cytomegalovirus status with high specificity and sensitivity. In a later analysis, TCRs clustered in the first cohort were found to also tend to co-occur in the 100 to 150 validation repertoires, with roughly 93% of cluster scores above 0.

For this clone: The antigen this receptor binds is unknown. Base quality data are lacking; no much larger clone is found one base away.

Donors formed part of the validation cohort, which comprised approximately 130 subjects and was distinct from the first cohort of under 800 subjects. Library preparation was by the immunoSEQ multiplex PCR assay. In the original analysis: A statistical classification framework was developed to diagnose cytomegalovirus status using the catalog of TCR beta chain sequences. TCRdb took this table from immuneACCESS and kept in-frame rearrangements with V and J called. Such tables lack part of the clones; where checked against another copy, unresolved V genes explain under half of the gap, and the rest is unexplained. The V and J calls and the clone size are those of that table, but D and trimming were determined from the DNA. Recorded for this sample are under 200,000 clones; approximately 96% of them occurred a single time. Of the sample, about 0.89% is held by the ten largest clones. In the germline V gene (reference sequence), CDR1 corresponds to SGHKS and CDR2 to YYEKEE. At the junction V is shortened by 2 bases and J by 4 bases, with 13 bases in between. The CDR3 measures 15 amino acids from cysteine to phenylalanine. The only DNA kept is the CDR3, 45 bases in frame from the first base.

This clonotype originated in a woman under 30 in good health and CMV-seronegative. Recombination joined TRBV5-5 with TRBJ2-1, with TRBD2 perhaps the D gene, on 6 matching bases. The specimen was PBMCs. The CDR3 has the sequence CASSFLGAGYNEQFF. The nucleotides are TGTGCCAGCAGCTTTTTAGGGGCGGGGTACAATGAGCAGTTCTTC.